A single sample is the source of the 23 T cell receptor beta chains below, sequenced in a study of metastatic and nonmetastatic thyroid tumors. MiXCR reprocessed the PCR reads for TCRdb. The sample consists of about 59,000 clones, about 17% of them appearing once. Each patient came to thyroid surgery without any prior treatment (of any kind). Sequencing was done on a sample of blood. The receptors originated from a male donor with papillary thyroid cancer or a benign thyroid nodule (not recorded which). Some clones in this sample may be carry-over from other donors' samples.

Ten or more counts support this clone. Other nucleotide sequences in the sample specify the same CDR3. The rearrangement uses TRBV9 and TRBJ2-3; no reliable D call. Germline CDR1 SGDLS, CDR2 YYNGEE. Trimming stripped 0 bases from V and 0 bases from J, with 8 bases between. The CDR3 has 15 residues. The CDR3 region has the DNA TGTGCCAGCAGCGTAGCTGGAGCTAGCACAGATACGCAGTATTTT. It translates to CASSVAGASTDTQYF.

This clone was seen only a few times. The chain combines TRBV27 with TRBJ2-7; D possibly corresponds to TRBD1 (5 bases). The CDR3 spans 13 residues. Germline V gene lookup returns CDR1 MNHEY and CDR2 SMNVEV (reference sequence). V gave up 5 bases and J gave up 7 bases, with 15 bases separating them. CDR3 nucleotide sequence: TGTGCCAGCAGTCCGACAGCGCGCTATGAGCAGTACTTC. It specifies CASSPTARYEQYF.

In this sample, this clone turned up many times. The genes are TRBV9 and TRBJ2-6; no reliable D call. The V and J ends lost 3 bases and 4 bases respectively, with 5 bases between them. Germline lookup yields CDR1 SGDLS and CDR2 YYNGEE. The CDR3 sequence is 13 residues long. The CDR3 loop is CASSDSGANVLTF. CDR3 DNA sequence: TGTGCCAGCAGCGATTCCGGGGCCAACGTCCTGACTTTC.

This clone was picked up many times. The chain carries TRBV20-1 and TRBJ1-5, with D tentatively TRBD1 (6 bases). V was clipped by 2 bases and J by 5 bases, with 7 bases between them. This CDR3 spans 12 amino acids. The V gene's germline CDR1 is DFQATT and CDR2 SNEGSKA (reference sequence). CDR3: CSARQGYQPQHF. The CDR3 DNA sequence: TGCAGTGCTAGACAGGGGTATCAGCCCCAGCATTTT.

As to this clone: Germline and junction disagree at one end, which may indicate a read error. The chain combines TRBV6-1 with TRBJ2-1, with 9 bases identical to TRBD1. The CDR3 runs to 14 residues. Germline V gives CDR1 MNHNS, CDR2 SASEGT. As DNA, the CDR3 is TGTTCCAGCAGTGAAGGGACAGGGCGCAATGAGCAGTTCTTC. Encoded protein: CSSSEGTGRNEQFF.

In this sample, this clone turned up once. The V and J genes are TRBV29-1 and TRBJ2-2, with 10 bases fitting TRBD1. J gave up 0 bases and V 6 bases, and 10 bases lay outside the gene matches. CDR3 length: 17 residues. CDR1 and CDR2 (germline): SQVTM, ANQGSEA. The CDR3 loop is CSVWGGTGDPNTGELFF. The CDR3 DNA is TGCAGCGTCTGGGGCGGGACAGGGGACCCGAACACCGGGGAGCTGTTTTTT.

This clone was seen repeatedly, ten times or more. The chain joins TRBV10-3 to TRBJ1-6; TRBD1 matches at 7 bases. This CDR3 region has 14 residues. Per the germline V gene, CDR1 is ENHRY and CDR2 is SYGVKD. The J segment lost 5 bases and the V segment lost 7 bases, leaving 5 bases of the junction unmatched. The CDR3 here is CAIKIDRDNSPLHF. In nucleotides, the CDR3 is TGTGCCATCAAGATCGACAGGGATAATTCACCCCTCCACTTT.

V usage is TRBV27 and J usage is TRBJ2-5; maybe TRBD2 (6 bases). The length of the CDR3 is 15 residues. V was trimmed by 7 bases and J by 5 bases, leaving 20 bases between them. CDR1 is MNHEY, CDR2 SMNVEV, per germline (reference sequence). CDR3 in DNA: TGTGCCAGCATACCCCTCTGGGATGGGGGGGAGACCCAGTACTTC. This encodes CASIPLWDGGETQYF.

This clone appeared many times. V gene TRBV15 combines with J gene TRBJ1-1; D unresolved. From germline, CDR1 is LNHNV and CDR2 YYDKDF (reference sequence). Trimming took off 6 bases at V and 6 bases at J, with 17 bases between the two ends. The CDR3 loop spans 14 amino acids. CDR3 sequence (DNA): TGTGCCACCAGGATAGCTCCCGGTACACCTGAAGCTTTCTTT. This gives the protein CATRIAPGTPEAFF.

In its sample, this clone was seen many times. This chain links TRBV20-1 with TRBJ2-1; 11 bases map to TRBD1. The ends lost 4 bases at V and 9 bases at J; junction bases unmatched: 8. The CDR3 is made up of 14 amino acids. Germline values: CDR1 DFQATT, CDR2 SNEGSKA (reference sequence). The CDR3 loop reads CSAKDRGPGAEQFF. The CDR3 nucleotides read TGCAGTGCTAAGGACAGGGGGCCAGGGGCTGAGCAGTTCTTC.

The table lists this clone with many counts. This chain connects TRBV5-1 to TRBJ1-2; maybe TRBD1 (5 bases). Deletions cut 0 bases from V and 8 bases from J, with 11 bases between. CDR1 is SGHRS, CDR2 YFSETQ, per germline. The CDR3 covers 13 residues. Written as DNA, the CDR3 is TGCGCCAGCAGCTTGGCCCAGGGTGGCGGCTACACCTTC. Translation gives CASSLAQGGGYTF.

V gene TRBV6-1 combines with J gene TRBJ1-1; D possibly corresponds to TRBD1 (5 bases). The CDR3 covers 15 residues. The germline V gene encodes CDR1 MNHNS and CDR2 SASEGT. V lost 5 bases and J 4 bases, leaving 17 bases between the germline ends. In nucleotides, the CDR3 is TGTGCCAGCAGTCCCGGGACGGGGCCGAGCACTGAAGCTTTCTTT. This encodes CASSPGTGPSTEAFF.

As for this clone: Other DNA sequences of this sample code for an identical CDR3. The J gene is TRBJ2-2, the V gene TRBV7-3; tentatively, D is TRBD1 (6 bases). Germline CDR1 reads SGHTA; CDR2 reads FQGTGA. The CDR3 is 18 amino acids. V dropped 3 bases and J dropped 4 bases, with 21 bases sitting between them. CDR3 nucleotides: TGTGCCAGCAGCTTGACACCACCACAGGGTGCTATCACCGGGGAGCTGTTTTTT. Translated, it gives CASSLTPPQGAITGELFF.

This sequence joins TRBV27 and TRBJ1-5; D is unclear. CDR3 length: 13 residues. Trimming removed 8 bases at V and 4 bases at J, with 12 bases between. Germline CDR1 and CDR2: MNHEY and SMNVEV (reference sequence). The CDR3 here is CASSMVRNQPQHF. The CDR3 DNA reads TGTGCCAGCTCTATGGTGCGGAATCAGCCCCAGCATTTT.

This clone qualifies as medium-sized. The chain carries TRBV6-5 and TRBJ1-2; TRBD1 matches 10 bases. CDR1 and CDR2 from the germline V gene are MNHEY and SVGAGI. The CDR3 consists of 16 residues. V trimming: 0 bases; J trimming: 1 base; junction bases outside the gene matches: 2. The CDR3 spells CASSYSRTGGNYGYTF. For the CDR3, the DNA is TGTGCCAGCAGTTACTCCCGGACAGGGGGTAACTATGGCTACACCTTC.

This clone showed up many times. Distinct nucleotide sequences in the sample also encode this CDR3. J is TRBJ2-1 and V is TRBV6-1, with D possibly being TRBD1 or TRBD2 (5 bases each). The CDR3 covers 16 residues. Germline loops: CDR1 MNHNS, CDR2 SASEGT. V shed 8 bases and J shed 0 bases, with 17 bases lying between them. CDR3 DNA sequence: TGTGCCAGCCCCTTGTTGGGGGTGAGCTCCTACAATGAGCAGTTCTTC. Amino acids: CASPLLGVSSYNEQFF.

This clone has just one count. This chain uses TRBV5-1 with TRBJ2-2; tentative D call: TRBD1 (6 bases). The V gene's germline CDR1 is SGHRS and CDR2 YFSETQ. This CDR3 comprises 14 residues. Trimming took off 5 bases at V and 9 bases at J, with 17 bases between the two ends. CDR3 DNA: TGCGCCAGCAGTTCAGGGGTATGGACCTGGGAGCTGTTTTTT. This encodes CASSSGVWTWELFF.

This clone has at least ten counts. The CDR3 is CASSIETGRNEQFF. The CDR3 DNA reads TGTGCCAGCAGTATAGAGACAGGCCGAAATGAGCAGTTCTTC. The V and J genes are TRBV27 and TRBJ2-1, with TRBD1 as a possible D gene (6 bases). Germline-derived CDR1 and CDR2 are MNHEY and SMNVEV (reference sequence). This CDR3 contains 14 residues. The ends were cut back, 5 bases at V and 7 bases at J, with 15 bases in the middle.

This clone was observed many times. Written as DNA, the CDR3 is TGTGCCAGCAGCTCGGAACTAGCGGGAGAGGAGTTGCGCACAGATACGCAGTATTTT. Protein: CASSSELAGEELRTDTQYF. This chain joins TRBV7-1 and TRBJ2-3; 11 bases line up with TRBD2. TRBV7-1 is identified as an open reading frame with a role that is uncertain. This CDR3 spans 19 amino acids. Unmatched junction bases numbered 12, after V lost 3 bases and J lost 1 base.

This clone was found many times. This chain uses TRBV6-4 with TRBJ2-2; no reliable D call. CDR3 length equals 13 residues. Germline V CDR1 and CDR2: MRHNA, SNTAGT. Trimming stripped 6 bases from V and 7 bases from J, with 12 bases between. The DNA of the CDR3 is TGTGCCAGCAGCCAAATATTTAACGGGGAGCTGTTTTTT. It codes for CASSQIFNGELFF.

The chain combines TRBV6-1 with TRBJ1-5; D unclear. The CDR3 loop spans 16 amino acids. Germline-derived CDR1 and CDR2 are MNHNS and SASEGT. The V gene lost 8 bases and the J gene lost 4 bases, with 21 bases spanning the gap. This CDR3 reads CASRPVARETNQPQHF. The CDR3 DNA follows: TGTGCCAGCCGTCCTGTCGCCCGCGAGACTAATCAGCCCCAGCATTTT.

This clone was counted ten times or more. At one end the junction does not follow the germline gene, possibly because of a read error. In nucleotides, the CDR3 is TGTGCCAGCAGCTTACCTAGCGGGGCAAGTCTAGAGATCCAGTACTTC. Translated: CASSLPSGASLEIQYF. This chain uses TRBV11-1 with TRBJ2-5, with TRBD2 matching 9 bases. Germline V CDR1 and CDR2: SGHAT, FQDESV (reference sequence). This CDR3 region has 16 residues.

This clone was counted many times. Other DNA sequences in this sample translate to the same CDR3. The rearrangement joins TRBV5-5 to TRBJ2-7; D is uncertain. V was clipped by 4 bases and J by 7 bases, with 18 bases between them. Germline V gives CDR1 SGHKS, CDR2 YYEKEE (reference sequence). The CDR3 runs to 14 residues. CDR3 region: CASSTPVTTGEQYF. The CDR3 DNA reads as TGTGCCAGCAGCACGCCCGTTACCACCGGGGAGCAGTACTTC.